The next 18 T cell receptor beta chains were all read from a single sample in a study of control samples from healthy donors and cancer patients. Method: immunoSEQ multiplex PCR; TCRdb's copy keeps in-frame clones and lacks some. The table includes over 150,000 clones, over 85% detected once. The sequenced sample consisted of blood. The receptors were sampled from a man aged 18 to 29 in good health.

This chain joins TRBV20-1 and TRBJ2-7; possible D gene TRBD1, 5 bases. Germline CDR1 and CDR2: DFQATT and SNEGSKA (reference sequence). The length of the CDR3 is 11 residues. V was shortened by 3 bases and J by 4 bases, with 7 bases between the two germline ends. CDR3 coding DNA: TGCAGTGCTAGTAGGGGTTACGAGCAGTACTTC. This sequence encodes CSASRGYEQYF.

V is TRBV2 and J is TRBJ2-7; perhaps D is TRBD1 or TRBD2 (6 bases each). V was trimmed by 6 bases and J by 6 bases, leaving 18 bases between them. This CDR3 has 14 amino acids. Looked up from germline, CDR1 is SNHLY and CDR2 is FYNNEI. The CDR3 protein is CASRERGGHPEQYF. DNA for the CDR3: TGTGCCAGCAGGGAAAGAGGGGGGCATCCCGAGCAGTACTTC. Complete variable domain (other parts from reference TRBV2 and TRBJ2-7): EPEVTQTPSHQVTQMGQEVILRCVPISNHLYFYWYRQILGQKVEFLVSFYNNEISEKSEIFDDQFSVERPDGSNFTLKIRSTKLEDSAMYFCASRERGGHPEQYFGPGTRLTVT.

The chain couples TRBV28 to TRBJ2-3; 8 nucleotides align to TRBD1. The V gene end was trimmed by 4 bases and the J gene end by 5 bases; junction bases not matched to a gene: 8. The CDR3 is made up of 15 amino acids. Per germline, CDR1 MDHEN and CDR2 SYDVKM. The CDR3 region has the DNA TGTGCCAGCAGTTCCCGACAGGGGCCGGGAGATACGCAGTATTTT. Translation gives CASSSRQGPGDTQYF.

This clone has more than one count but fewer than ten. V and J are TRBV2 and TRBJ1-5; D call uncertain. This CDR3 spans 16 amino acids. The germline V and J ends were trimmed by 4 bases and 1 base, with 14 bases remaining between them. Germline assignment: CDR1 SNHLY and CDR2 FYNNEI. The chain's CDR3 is CASSAEGRGSNQPQHF. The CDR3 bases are TGTGCCAGCAGTGCAGAGGGTCGTGGCAGCAATCAGCCCCAGCATTTT.

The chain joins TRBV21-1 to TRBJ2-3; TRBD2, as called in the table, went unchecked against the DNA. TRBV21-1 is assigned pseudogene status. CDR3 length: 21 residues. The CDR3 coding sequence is TGTGCCAGCAGCAAAGCCCGGGACCCATTGACTAGCGGGGATTTCACAGATACGCAGTATTTT. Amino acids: CASSKARDPLTSGDFTDTQYF.

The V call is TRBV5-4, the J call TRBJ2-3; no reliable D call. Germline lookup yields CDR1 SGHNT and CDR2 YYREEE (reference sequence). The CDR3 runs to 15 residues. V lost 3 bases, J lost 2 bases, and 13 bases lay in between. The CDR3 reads CASSSGRQDTDTQYF. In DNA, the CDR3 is TGTGCCAGCAGCTCTGGGCGGCAAGACACAGATACGCAGTATTTT.

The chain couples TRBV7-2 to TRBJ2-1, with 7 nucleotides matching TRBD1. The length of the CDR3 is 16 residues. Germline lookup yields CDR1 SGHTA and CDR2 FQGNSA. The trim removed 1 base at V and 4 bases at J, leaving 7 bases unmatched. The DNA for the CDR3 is TGTGCCAGCAGCTTAGTTCCAGGGGGTGGTTACAATGAGCAGTTCTTC. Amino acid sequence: CASSLVPGGGYNEQFF.

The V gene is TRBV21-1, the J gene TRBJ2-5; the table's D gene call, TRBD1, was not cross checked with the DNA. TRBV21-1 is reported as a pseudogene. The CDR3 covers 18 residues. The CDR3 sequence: CASNVLRGDYLKQETQYF. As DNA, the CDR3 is TGTGCCAGCAACGTACTCAGGGGGGATTACTTAAAACAAGAGACCCAGTACTTC.

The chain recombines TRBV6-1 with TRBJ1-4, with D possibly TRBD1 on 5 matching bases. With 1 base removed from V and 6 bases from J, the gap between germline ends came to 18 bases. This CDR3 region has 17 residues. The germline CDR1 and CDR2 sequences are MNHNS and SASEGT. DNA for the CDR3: TGTGCCAGCAGTGAAGAGGGGTCAGCCATCGGAGATGAAAAACTGTTTTTT. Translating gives CASSEEGSAIGDEKLFF.

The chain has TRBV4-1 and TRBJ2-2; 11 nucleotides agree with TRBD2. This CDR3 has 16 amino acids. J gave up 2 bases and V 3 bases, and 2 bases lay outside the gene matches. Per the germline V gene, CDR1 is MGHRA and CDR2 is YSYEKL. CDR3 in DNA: TGCGCCAGCAGCCATACTAGCGGGGGAAACACCGGGGAGCTGTTTTTT. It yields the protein CASSHTSGGNTGELFF.

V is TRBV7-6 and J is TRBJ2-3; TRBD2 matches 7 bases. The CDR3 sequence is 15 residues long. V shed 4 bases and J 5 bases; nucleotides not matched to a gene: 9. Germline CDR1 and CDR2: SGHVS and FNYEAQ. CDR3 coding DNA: TGTGCCAGCAGCTGGGAGGGCAGGGCGGGAGATACGCAGTATTTT. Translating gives CASSWEGRAGDTQYF.

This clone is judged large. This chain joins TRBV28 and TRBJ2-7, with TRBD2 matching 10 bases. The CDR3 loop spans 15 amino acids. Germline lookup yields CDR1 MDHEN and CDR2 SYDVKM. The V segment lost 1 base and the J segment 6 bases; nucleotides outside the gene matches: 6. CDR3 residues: CASSLLSLAGAEQYF. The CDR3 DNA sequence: TGTGCCAGCAGTTTATTGAGCCTAGCGGGGGCCGAGCAGTACTTC.

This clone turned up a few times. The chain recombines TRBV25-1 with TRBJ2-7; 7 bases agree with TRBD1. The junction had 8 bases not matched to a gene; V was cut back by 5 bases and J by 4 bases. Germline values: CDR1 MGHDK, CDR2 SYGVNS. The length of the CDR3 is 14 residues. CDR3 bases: TGTGCCAGCAGTCCGTCAGGGGGTTCATACGAGCAGTACTTC. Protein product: CASSPSGGSYEQYF.

The CDR3 region is CATVKGYTGELFF. The CDR3 region has the DNA TGTGCCACCGTAAAGGGGTACACCGGGGAGCTGTTTTTT. The genes are TRBV28 and TRBJ2-2; a weak D match, TRBD1 (5 bases). Deletions cut 10 bases from V and 3 bases from J, with 12 bases between. The CDR3 is 13 residues long. The germline gives CDR1 MDHEN, CDR2 SYDVKM.

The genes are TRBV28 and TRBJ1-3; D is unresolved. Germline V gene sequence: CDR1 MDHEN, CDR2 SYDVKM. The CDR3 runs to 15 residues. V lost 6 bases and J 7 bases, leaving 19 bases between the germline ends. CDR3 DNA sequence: TGTGCCAGCAGCCTCTTTGCTTTAGGCGGTAACACCATATATTTT. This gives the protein CASSLFALGGNTIYF.

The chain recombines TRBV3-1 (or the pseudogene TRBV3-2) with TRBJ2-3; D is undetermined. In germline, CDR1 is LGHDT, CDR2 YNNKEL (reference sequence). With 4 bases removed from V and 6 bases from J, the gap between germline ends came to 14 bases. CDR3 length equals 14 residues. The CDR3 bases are TGTGCCAGCAGCCTTGGCCTCCGGACCGATACGCAGTATTTT. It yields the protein CASSLGLRTDTQYF.

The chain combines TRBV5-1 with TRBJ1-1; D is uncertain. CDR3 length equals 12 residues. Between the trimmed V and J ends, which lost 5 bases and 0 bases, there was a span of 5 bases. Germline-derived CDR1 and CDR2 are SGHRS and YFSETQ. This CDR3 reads CASSGVNTEAFF. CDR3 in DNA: TGCGCCAGCAGTGGGGTGAACACTGAAGCTTTCTTT.

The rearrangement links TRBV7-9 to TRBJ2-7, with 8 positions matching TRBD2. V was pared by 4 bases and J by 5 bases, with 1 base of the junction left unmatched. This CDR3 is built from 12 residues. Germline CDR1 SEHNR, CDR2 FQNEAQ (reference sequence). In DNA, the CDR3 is TGTGCCAGCAGCTGGCGGGGGGACGAGCAGTACTTC. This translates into CASSWRGDEQYF.